The 26 T cell receptor beta chains below all came from one sample that was sequenced in a study of OX40 agonist ivuxolimab in advanced cancers. TCRdb's table, derived via immunoSEQ multiplex PCR, lists solely in-frame clones and lacks some. Here the sample spans about 86,000 clones, 91% being singletons. The sample was CD4+ or CD8+ T cells sorted from blood, taken in a trial of the OX40 agonist ivuxolimab. The receptors originated from an adult with an advanced solid tumor such as melanoma, head and neck, liver or kidney cancer.

The chain employs TRBV11-2 and TRBJ2-7, with 8 bases matching TRBD1. With 4 bases clipped from V and 0 bases from J, the junction kept 5 bases outside the gene matches. The CDR3 is 15 residues long. Looked up from germline, CDR1 is SGHAT and CDR2 is FQNNGV. The CDR3 DNA is TGTGCCAGCAGCTCGAACAGGGGGAGCTCCTACGAGCAGTACTTC. Amino acids: CASSSNRGSSYEQYF.

The chain employs TRBV4-1 and TRBJ1-3; 9 bases are shared with TRBD1. In germline, CDR1 is MGHRA, CDR2 YSYEKL. The CDR3 runs 18 residues. Trimming removed 1 base from V and 1 base from J; junction bases left unmatched: 8. The CDR3 protein is CASSQGPQTGGSGNTIYF. DNA of the CDR3: TGCGCCAGCAGCCAAGGCCCACAGACAGGGGGGTCTGGAAACACCATATATTTT.

The chain combines TRBV7-9 with TRBJ1-1, with D tentatively TRBD1 (6 bases). V lost 2 bases to trimming and J lost 4 bases, with 11 bases between them. This CDR3 is 14 amino acids long. Germline V gene sequence: CDR1 SEHNR, CDR2 FQNEAQ (reference sequence). CDR3: CASSLTGAVTEAFF. The CDR3 DNA reads as TGTGCCAGCAGCTTAACGGGGGCGGTCACTGAAGCTTTCTTT. Drawing the rest from reference TRBV7-9 and TRBJ1-1, the complete variable domain is DTGVSQNPRHKITKRGQNVTFRCDPISEHNRLYWYRQTLGQGPEFLTYFQNEAQLEKSRLLSDRFSAERPKGSFSTLEIQRTEQGDSAMYLCASSLTGAVTEAFFGQGTRLTVV.

The chain links TRBV5-3 to TRBJ2-3; no clear D. TRBV5-3 is reported as an ORF; its role is uncertain. The V end was cut by 1 base, the J end by 0 bases, with 3 bases between. This CDR3 is built from 13 residues. The CDR3 DNA follows: TGTGCCAGAAGCTTGCCAAGCACAGATACGCAGTATTTT. Amino acid sequence: CARSLPSTDTQYF.

This clone has a single count. The chain has TRBV19 and TRBJ1-5, with 9 nucleotides matching TRBD1. Germline loops: CDR1 LNHDA, CDR2 SQIVND (reference sequence). V was pared by 3 bases and J by 7 bases, with 7 bases of the junction left unmatched. The CDR3 is made up of 15 amino acids. CDR3 sequence (DNA): TGTGCCAGTAGTATGGTACAGGGGGCCGGGCAGCCCCAGCATTTT. Protein product: CASSMVQGAGQPQHF.

The CDR3, as DNA: TGTGCCATCAGTGAGGGGAAGGGACTAGCGGCCTCCAATGAGCAGTTCTTC. Amino acids: CAISEGKGLAASNEQFF. The chain employs TRBV10-3 and TRBJ2-1; TRBD2 matches 11 bases. The V segment lost 2 bases and the J segment 6 bases; nucleotides outside the gene matches: 9. Germline V gene data show CDR1 as ENHRY and CDR2 as SYGVKD. This CDR3 contains 17 residues.

This chain uses TRBV15 with TRBJ1-2, with D tentatively TRBD1 (6 bases). The CDR3 runs 16 residues. Germline assignment: CDR1 LNHNV and CDR2 YYDKDF (reference sequence). Trimming shortened V by 5 bases and J by 4 bases, and 20 bases separated the two germline ends. The CDR3 DNA reads TGTGCCACCAGCCGGGCGGGGGCCTTTAAAACCTATGGCTACACCTTC. The encoded protein is CATSRAGAFKTYGYTF.

The rearrangement links TRBV10-3 to TRBJ1-5, with TRBD1 matching 7 bases. V lost 4 bases and J lost 2; bases outside the gene matches: 5. The germline V gene has CDR1 ENHRY and CDR2 SYGVKD. CDR3 length equals 15 residues. CDR3 amino acids: CAISASGGGNQPQHF. The CDR3 coding sequence is TGTGCCATCAGTGCGTCAGGGGGAGGCAATCAGCCCCAGCATTTT.

This clone was detected once. The chain recombines TRBV5-1 with TRBJ2-5, with 8 nucleotides matching TRBD2. The CDR3 loop spans 15 amino acids. V trimming: 2 bases; J trimming: 1 base; junction bases outside the gene matches: 4. CDR1 and CDR2 from the germline V gene are SGHRS and YFSETQ. CDR3 amino acids: CASSFRAGAQETQYF. Here the CDR3 DNA reads TGCGCCAGCAGCTTCAGAGCGGGAGCCCAAGAGACCCAGTACTTC.

The rearrangement joins TRBV9 to TRBJ1-1; D is perhaps TRBD1 (5 bases). V was pared by 2 bases and J by 5 bases, with 16 bases between. The CDR3 consists of 15 residues. CDR1 and CDR2 from the germline V gene are SGDLS and YYNGEE. The CDR3 sequence: CASSVRKGPGTEAFF. The CDR3 coding sequence is TGTGCCAGCAGCGTTCGGAAGGGGCCGGGTACTGAAGCTTTCTTT.

The chain combines TRBV19 with TRBJ2-1; TRBD2 aligns across 9 bases. The CDR3 has 15 residues. The germline V gene encodes CDR1 LNHDA and CDR2 SQIVND (reference sequence). V trimming: 6 bases; J trimming: 7 bases; junction bases outside the gene matches: 10. As DNA, the CDR3 is TGTGCCAGTAGGAATCTAGCGGGGCCTCGTAATGAGCAGTTCTTC. Amino acid sequence: CASRNLAGPRNEQFF.

The rearrangement links TRBV11-2 to TRBJ2-3; unclear D gene. The CDR3 runs 11 residues. Deletions cut 5 bases from V and 3 bases from J, with 3 bases between. Germline values: CDR1 SGHAT, CDR2 FQNNGV. CDR3 protein: CASSVTDTQYF. The CDR3, as DNA: TGTGCCAGCAGCGTGACAGATACGCAGTATTTT. Complete variable domain (other parts from reference TRBV11-2 and TRBJ2-3): EAGVAQSPRYKIIEKRQSVAFWCNPISGHATLYWYQQILGQGPKLLIQFQNNGVVDDSQLPKDRFSAERLKGVDSTLKIQPAKLEDSAVYLCASSVTDTQYFGPGTRLTVL.

V gene TRBV28 combines with J gene TRBJ2-7; possibly TRBD2 for D (7 bases). This CDR3 is 14 amino acids long. The germline gives CDR1 MDHEN, CDR2 SYDVKM. V lost 9 bases to trimming and J lost 7 bases, with 22 bases between them. The CDR3 spells CASVQGGGVLEQYF. The CDR3 nucleotides read TGTGCCAGTGTACAGGGAGGGGGGGTGTTAGAGCAGTACTTC.

The chain carries TRBV7-9 and TRBJ1-1; weak D call: TRBD1 (6 bases). CDR1 and CDR2 (germline): SEHNR, FQNEAQ (reference sequence). The V end lost 3 bases, the J end lost 8 bases, and 7 bases lay between the germline ends. The CDR3 contains 11 residues. Written as DNA, the CDR3 is TGTGCCAGCAGCTTTGACAGGGAAGCTTTCTTT. The encoded protein is CASSFDREAFF.

The rearrangement links TRBV5-5 to TRBJ2-2; the match to TRBD2 covers 7 bases. Germline-derived CDR1 and CDR2 are SGHKS and YYEKEE (reference sequence). The CDR3 consists of 15 residues. V was pared by 4 bases and J by 3 bases, with 6 bases of the junction left unmatched. Written as DNA, the CDR3 is TGTGCCAGCAGCCCAACTAGCGTGCACACCGGGGAGCTGTTTTTT. It translates to CASSPTSVHTGELFF.

In this sample, this clone turned up a few times. The chain is built from TRBV10-3 and TRBJ2-7; D may be TRBD1 (5 bases). Trimming left V 7 bases short and J 5 bases short, with 12 bases between. The CDR3 contains 12 residues. Looked up from germline, CDR1 is ENHRY and CDR2 is SYGVKD. The CDR3 reads CAIKGATDEQYF. CDR3 nucleotides: TGTGCCATCAAAGGGGCGACGGACGAGCAGTACTTC.

The rearrangement joins TRBV28 to TRBJ2-7; 7 positions agree with TRBD2. The germline gives CDR1 MDHEN, CDR2 SYDVKM. V gave up 9 bases and J gave up 1 base; unmatched junction bases: 6. The length of the CDR3 is 13 residues. DNA of the CDR3: TGTGCCAGGGGGGGGTATAGGTCCTACGAGCAGTACTTC. Translation: CARGGYRSYEQYF.

The V gene is TRBV28, the J gene TRBJ2-5; D possibly corresponds to TRBD1 (6 bases). The tail of the sequence fits TRBJ2-7 better, so the J call may be wrong. Germline lookup yields CDR1 MDHEN and CDR2 SYDVKM. This CDR3 spans 14 amino acids. Written as DNA, the CDR3 is TGTGCCAGCGGGAAAAGGACAGTTAACTACGAGCAGTACTTC. As protein: CASGKRTVNYEQYF.

V gene TRBV11-3 combines with J gene TRBJ2-1; 8 bases are shared with TRBD2. Trimming cost V 5 bases and J 4 bases; bases outside gene matches: 7. The CDR3 spans 15 residues. CDR1 and CDR2 from the germline V gene are SGHNT and YENEEA. Written as DNA, the CDR3 is TGTGCCAGCAGCAGCGGACTAGCCAGTTACAATGAGCAGTTCTTC. This encodes CASSSGLASYNEQFF.

The chain combines TRBV2 with TRBJ2-1; 7 bases agree with TRBD1. V dropped 0 bases and J dropped 5; count of bases not matched to a gene: 13. Germline lookup yields CDR1 SNHLY and CDR2 FYNNEI. This CDR3 is built from 18 residues. The CDR3 DNA reads as TGTGCCAGCAGTGAAGCGGCCTTCGACAGGGTGCGGGACAATGAGCAGTTCTTC. Translation gives CASSEAAFDRVRDNEQFF.

This rearrangement joins TRBV5-8 to TRBJ2-3, with TRBD2 identical over 8 bases. With 0 bases clipped from V and 2 bases from J, the junction kept 8 bases outside the gene matches. This CDR3 is built from 17 residues. Germline V lookup: CDR1 SGHTS, CDR2 YDEGEE. CDR3 protein: CASSLAGTSQVTDTQYF. CDR3 bases: TGTGCCAGCAGCTTGGCCGGGACTAGTCAGGTCACAGATACGCAGTATTTT.

The chain uses TRBV10-1 and TRBJ1-1; 7 positions match TRBD1. The V gene's germline CDR1 is WNHNN and CDR2 SYGVQD (reference sequence). With V trimmed by 6 bases and J by 8 bases, 9 bases remained unmatched. The CDR3 sequence is 13 residues long. The CDR3 coding sequence is TGCGCCAGCAGCGCTGGGACAGCAATAGAAGCTTTCTTT. Amino acid sequence: CASSAGTAIEAFF.

The V gene is TRBV6-4, the J gene TRBJ2-1; TRBD1 agrees at 7 bases. J lost 5 bases, V lost 6 bases, and 19 bases had no gene match. Germline CDR1 reads MRHNA; CDR2 reads SNTAGT. The CDR3 length is 18 residues. Here the CDR3 DNA reads TGTGCCAGCAGCGAGGCGGGCCCCGGGACAGCTGTCGACAATGAGCAGTTCTTC. As protein: CASSEAGPGTAVDNEQFF.

The chain has TRBV27 and TRBJ2-2; TRBD1 is a possible D gene (6 bases). Germline V gene sequence: CDR1 MNHEY, CDR2 SMNVEV (reference sequence). Trimming removed 4 bases at V and 5 bases at J, with 8 bases between. The CDR3 is made up of 13 amino acids. Here the CDR3 DNA reads TGTGCCAGCAGTTCACAGGGTACCGGGGAGCTGTTTTTT. Translated: CASSSQGTGELFF.

The CDR3 nucleotides are TGCGCCAGCAGCTTGTCCGAGCTAGCGGGTCCCAATGAGCAGTTCTTC. It codes for CASSLSELAGPNEQFF. The rearrangement joins TRBV5-1 to TRBJ2-1, with 8 bases aligning to TRBD2. The germline gives CDR1 SGHRS, CDR2 YFSETQ. Trimming cost V 1 base and J 6 bases; bases outside gene matches: 9. The CDR3 has 16 amino acids.

CDR3 loop: CASSHTTSGSGNTQYF. In DNA form, the CDR3 reads TGTGCCAGCAGCCATACGACTAGCGGGAGTGGAAATACGCAGTATTTT. The chain couples TRBV7-9 to TRBJ2-3, with TRBD2 matching 12 bases. The length of the CDR3 is 16 residues. The trim removed 5 bases at V and 7 bases at J, leaving 10 bases unmatched. Germline V gene lookup returns CDR1 SEHNR and CDR2 FQNEAQ (reference sequence).